This TCR beta chain came from a study of T cells in Graves' hyperthyroidism and ophthalmopathy. Notes on the study in general: Among thyroid clonotypes expanded above 0.001, most also appeared in blood.

Amplification of TCR beta CDR3 regions used RNA as the template. With the HTBI primer set, the TCR CDR3 went through a first round of RT-PCR. TCRdb fed the multiplex PCR reads into MiXCR, producing one record per CDR3 protein. The data hold a few hundred thousand distinct CDR3 sequences, with around a sixth observed a single time. This clonotype was picked up one time. Antigen specificity is unknown. Diagnoses were established using clinical symptoms, serum thyroxine and TRAb, thyroid ultrasound and orbital computed tomography. The PBMCs were sourced from fresh peripheral blood (more than 9 ml). The clonotype originates from a man aged 18-30 years with Graves' ophthalmopathy. The material sequenced was blood.

In DNA form, the CDR3 reads TGTGCCAGCAGTTGGGGACAGGGGACAACCTACGAGCAGTACTTC. This translates into CASSWGQGTTYEQYF. The chain carries TRBV6-9 and TRBJ2-7; 10 nucleotides line up with TRBD1. The CDR3 has 15 amino acids. Per germline, CDR1 MNHGY and CDR2 SVAAGI. V lost 4 bases to trimming and J lost 2 bases; unmatched junction nucleotides: 5.